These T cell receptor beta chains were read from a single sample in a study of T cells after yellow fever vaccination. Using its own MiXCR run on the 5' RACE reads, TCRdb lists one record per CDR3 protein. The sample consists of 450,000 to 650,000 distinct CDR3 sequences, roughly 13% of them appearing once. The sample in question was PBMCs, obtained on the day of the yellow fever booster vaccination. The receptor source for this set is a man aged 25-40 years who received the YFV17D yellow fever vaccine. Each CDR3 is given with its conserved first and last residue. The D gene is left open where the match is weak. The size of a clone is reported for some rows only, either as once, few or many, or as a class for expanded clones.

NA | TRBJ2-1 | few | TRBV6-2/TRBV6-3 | TGTGCCAGCAGTTACAAACAGGGTTTGGATGAGCAGTTCTTC | CASSYKQGLDEQFF
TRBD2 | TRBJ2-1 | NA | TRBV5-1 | TGCGCCAGCATCCGGACTAGCGGATCCAATGAGCAGTTCTTC | CASIRTSGSNEQFF
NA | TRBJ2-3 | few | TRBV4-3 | TGCGCCAGCAGCCAAGATTACGGGGTACGAGTTTACGGTAGCACAGATACGCAGTATTTT | CASSQDYGVRVYGSTDTQYF
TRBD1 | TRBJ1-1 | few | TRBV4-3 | TGCGCCAGCAGCCAAGAGACAGGGGAACGGAAAGCTTTCTTT | CASSQETGERKAFF
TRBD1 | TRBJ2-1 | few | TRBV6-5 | TGTGCCAGCAGTTACCAGGGGGCGTACAATGAGCAGTTCTTC | CASSYQGAYNEQFF
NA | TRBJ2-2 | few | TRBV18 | TGTGCCAGCTCACATACTAGAGAGACTACCGGGGAGCTGTTTTTT | CASSHTRETTGELFF
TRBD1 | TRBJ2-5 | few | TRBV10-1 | TGCGCCAGCAGTGGACCTCGGGACAGCCAGCAAGAGACCCAGTACTTC | CASSGPRDSQQETQYF
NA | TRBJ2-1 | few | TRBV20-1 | TGCAGTGCTACCGCGTCGTTTAGCTCCTACAATGAGCAGTTCTTC | CSATASFSSYNEQFF
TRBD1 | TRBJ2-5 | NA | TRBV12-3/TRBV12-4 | TGTGCCAGCAGACCGGACAGGGCGGGTGGAGAGACCCAGTACTTC | CASRPDRAGGETQYF
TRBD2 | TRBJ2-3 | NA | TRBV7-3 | TGTGCCAGCAGCTTTTCTAGCGGGAGGGCGGGAGATACGCAGTATTTT | CASSFSSGRAGDTQYF
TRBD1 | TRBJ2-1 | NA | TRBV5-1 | TGCGCCAGCAGCGCAGGGGGTATTAGCTACAATGAGCAGTTCTTC | CASSAGGISYNEQFF
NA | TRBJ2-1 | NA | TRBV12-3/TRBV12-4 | TGTGCCAGCAGTTTACCGGGACAAAAGGCTTTCTTC | CASSLPGQKAFF
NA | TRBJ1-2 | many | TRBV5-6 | TGTGCCAGCAGCTCCTTTGGAAATGGCTACACCTTC | CASSSFGNGYTF
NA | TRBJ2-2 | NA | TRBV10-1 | TGCGCCAGCAGTGAGTCGAAGAGGGGGAACACCGGGGAGCTGTTTTTT | CASSESKRGNTGELFF
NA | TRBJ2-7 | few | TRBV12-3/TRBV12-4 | TGTGCCAGCAGTCGGATGGCCTACGAGCAGTACTTC | CASSRMAYEQYF
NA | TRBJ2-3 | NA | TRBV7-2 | TGTGCCAGCAGCTTAGTATTGACAGGAGATTCAGATACGCAGTATTTT | CASSLVLTGDSDTQYF
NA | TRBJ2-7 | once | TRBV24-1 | TGTGCCACCAGTGAGCCCTTTGGGTACGAGCAGTACTTC | CATSEPFGYEQYF
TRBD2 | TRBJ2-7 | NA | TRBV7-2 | TGTGCCAGCAGCGGAGGTCGAGCGGGGAGCTCCTACGAGCAGTACTTC | CASSGGRAGSSYEQYF
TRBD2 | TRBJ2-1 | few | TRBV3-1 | TGTGCCAGCAGCCGTTCCGGGAGGTTGGGCGAGCAGTTCTTC | CASSRSGRLGEQFF
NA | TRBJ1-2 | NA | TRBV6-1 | TGTGCCGGGCAACAGGGTTTCAACTATGGCTACACCTTC | CAGQQGFNYGYTF
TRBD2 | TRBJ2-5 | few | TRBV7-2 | TGTGCCAGCAGCTTAACCCACGGGGGGGCAGAGACCCAGTACTTC | CASSLTHGGAETQYF
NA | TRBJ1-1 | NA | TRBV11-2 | TGTGCCAGCAGCTTACCCGACCCCGTTAACACTGAAGCTTTCTTT | CASSLPDPVNTEAFF
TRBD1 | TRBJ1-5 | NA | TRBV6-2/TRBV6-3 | TGTGCCAGCAGTTACTCTCGGGACAGGGGGGGATATAGCAATCAGCCCCAGCATTTT | CASSYSRDRGGYSNQPQHF
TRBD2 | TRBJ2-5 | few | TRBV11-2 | TGTGCCAGCAGCTTAGAGCGGCTAGCGGAAGAGACCCAGTACTTC | CASSLERLAEETQYF
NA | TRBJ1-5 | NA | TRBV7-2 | TGTGCCAGCAGCTCCATGGGGTCACAAAATCAGCCCCAGCATTTT | CASSSMGSQNQPQHF
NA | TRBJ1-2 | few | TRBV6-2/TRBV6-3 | TGTGCCAGCAGCGTCTACGGCCCTAACTATGGCTACACCTTC | CASSVYGPNYGYTF
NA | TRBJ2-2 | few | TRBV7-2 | TGTGCCAGCAGCACCCCCGGACTATCTGCGAACACCGGGGAGCTGTTTTTT | CASSTPGLSANTGELFF
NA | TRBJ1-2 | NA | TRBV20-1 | TGCAGTGCTAGATCAACCCACCTCATAGCCGCGCTCTCATTC | CSARSTHLIAALSF
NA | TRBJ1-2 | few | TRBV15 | TGTGCCACCAGCAGAAGACCCAGGAGCCTGGGTCACTATGGCTACACCTTC | CATSRRPRSLGHYGYTF
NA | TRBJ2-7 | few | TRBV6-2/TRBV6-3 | TGTGCCAGCACCCAAGGGCGCGGGCGGAACTACGAGCAGTACTTC | CASTQGRGRNYEQYF
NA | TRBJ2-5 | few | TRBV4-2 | TGTGCCAGCAGCCAATCGACCCACGGAAGACAAGAGACCCAGTACTTC | CASSQSTHGRQETQYF
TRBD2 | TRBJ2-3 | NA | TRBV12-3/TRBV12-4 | TGTGCCAGCACCCCCGGACTAGCGCGCACAGATACGCAGTATTTT | CASTPGLARTDTQYF
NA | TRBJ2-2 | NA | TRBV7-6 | TGTGCCAGCCGCTTAACAGGACAGAGCACCGGGGAGCTGTTTTTT | CASRLTGQSTGELFF
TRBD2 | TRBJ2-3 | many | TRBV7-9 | TGTGCCAGCAGCGAAACTAGCGGAGCTAGCACAGATACGCAGTATTTT | CASSETSGASTDTQYF
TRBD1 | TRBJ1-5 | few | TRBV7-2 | TGTGCCAGCAGCCGCGAGGGACAGGGTGATCAGCCCCAGCATTTT | CASSREGQGDQPQHF
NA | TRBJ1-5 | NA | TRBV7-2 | TGTGCCAGCAGCCCCAGTGCAGGGCTTAATCAGCCCCAGCATTTT | CASSPSAGLNQPQHF
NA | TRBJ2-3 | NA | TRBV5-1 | TGCGCCAGCAGCCCTTTGGTCAGTGGAGATACGCAGTATTTT | CASSPLVSGDTQYF
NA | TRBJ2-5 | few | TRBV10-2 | TGCGCCAGCAGTGAGTCGATTTCAGTAAGCTACCAAGAGACCCAGTACTTC | CASSESISVSYQETQYF
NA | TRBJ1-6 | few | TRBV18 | TGTGCCAGCTCACCTTTGACACATAATTCACCCCTCCACTTT | CASSPLTHNSPLHF
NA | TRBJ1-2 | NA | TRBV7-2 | TGTGCCAGCAGCCGGACGGGCACTAACTATGGCTACACCTTC | CASSRTGTNYGYTF
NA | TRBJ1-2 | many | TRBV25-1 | TGTGCCAGCTCCTTCGGGCAGACAGCTAACTATGGCTACACCTTC | CASSFGQTANYGYTF
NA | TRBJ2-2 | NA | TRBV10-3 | TGTGCCACCACCCGTGGGGATTCGAACACCGGGGAGCTGTTTTTT | CATTRGDSNTGELFF
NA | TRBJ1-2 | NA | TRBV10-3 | TGTGCCGTCCAGAGGCTAGGCTATGGCTACACCTTC | CAVQRLGYGYTF